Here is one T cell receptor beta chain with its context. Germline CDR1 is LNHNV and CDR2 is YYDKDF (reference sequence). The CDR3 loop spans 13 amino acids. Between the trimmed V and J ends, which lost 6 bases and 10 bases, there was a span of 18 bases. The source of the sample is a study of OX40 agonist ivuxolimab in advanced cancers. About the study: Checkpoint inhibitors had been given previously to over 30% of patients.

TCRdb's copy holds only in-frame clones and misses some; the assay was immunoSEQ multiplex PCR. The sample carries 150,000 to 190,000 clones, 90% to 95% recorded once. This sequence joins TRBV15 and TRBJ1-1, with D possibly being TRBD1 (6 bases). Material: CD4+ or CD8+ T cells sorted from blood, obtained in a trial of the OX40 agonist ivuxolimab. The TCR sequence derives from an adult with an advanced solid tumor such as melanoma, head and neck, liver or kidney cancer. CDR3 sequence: CATRPRGGGRAFF. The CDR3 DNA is TGTGCCACCAGGCCCCGAGGGGGGGGTCGAGCTTTCTTT.